Listed below are T cell receptor beta chains from one sample, sequenced in a study of regulatory T cells in long-lasting Graves disease. TCRdb re-derived calls from the multiplex PCR reads in MiXCR, one entry per CDR3 protein. The table records a few hundred thousand distinct CDR3 sequences, 16% of them present only once. This sample also appeared in a second study, on T cells in Graves' hyperthyroidism and ophthalmopathy.

The sample consisted of peripheral blood mononuclear cells (PBMCs), taken at new diagnosis, from a patient treated with antithyroid drugs. The source is a woman aged 18-29 years with Graves disease. Each CDR3 is given with its conserved first and last residue. The D gene is left open where the match is weak. The size entry is marked missing in some rows and otherwise reads once, few, many or a size class.

V gene	clone size	J gene	D gene	CDR3 protein	CDR3 DNA
TRBV5-1	-	TRBJ2-2	-	CASSLEPHTGELFF	TGCGCCAGCAGCTTGGAGCCCCACACCGGGGAGCTGTTTTTT
TRBV5-1	few	TRBJ2-2	TRBD2	CASSLQGGSGELFF	TGCGCCAGCAGCTTGCAGGGAGGGTCCGGGGAGCTGTTTTTT
TRBV2	many	TRBJ2-7	TRBD2	CASSLLAAGEQYF	TGTGCCAGCAGCTTACTAGCGGCGGGCGAGCAGTACTTC
TRBV29-1	-	TRBJ1-4	TRBD1	CSVAGTGPTNEKLFF	TGCAGCGTAGCCGGGACAGGTCCAACTAATGAAAAACTGTTTTTT
TRBV25-1	-	TRBJ1-5	-	CASSDSGFAQPQHF	TGTGCCAGCAGTGATTCGGGTTTCGCTCAGCCCCAGCATTTT
TRBV7-2	many	TRBJ2-5	-	CASSFGGKVETQYF	TGTGCCAGCAGCTTTGGGGGGAAGGTAGAGACCCAGTACTTC
TRBV7-8	few	TRBJ1-5	TRBD1	CASSLKDRALPAQHF	TGTGCCAGCAGCTTAAAGGACAGGGCCCTTCCAGCCCAGCATTTT
TRBV11-2	few	TRBJ2-1	-	CASRTGQGNYNEQFF	TGTGCCAGCAGGACGGGGCAGGGAAACTACAATGAGCAGTTCTTC
TRBV19	few	TRBJ2-6	TRBD1	CASSAYQGAPGANVLTF	TGTGCCAGTAGTGCTTACCAGGGGGCGCCTGGGGCCAACGTCCTGACTTTC
TRBV18	-	TRBJ2-7	-	CASSPEARIYEQCF	TGTGCCAGCTCACCAGAGGCCAGGATCTACGAGCAGTGCTTC
TRBV7-2	few	TRBJ2-7	TRBD2	CASSQGLALYEQYF	TGTGCCAGCAGCCAAGGACTAGCGCTCTACGAGCAGTACTTC
TRBV12-3/TRBV12-4	many	TRBJ2-5	-	CASSLEGRGRQTQYF	TGTGCCAGCAGTTTAGAGGGTAGAGGGAGGCAGACCCAGTACTTC
TRBV12-3/TRBV12-4	many	TRBJ2-3	-	CASSWSDTQYF	TGTGCCAGCAGTTGGTCAGATACGCAGTATTTT
TRBV11-2	many	TRBJ2-5	TRBD1	CASSSIAHRGLETQYF	TGTGCCAGCAGCTCGATTGCCCACAGGGGGCTAGAGACCCAGTACTTC
TRBV9	-	TRBJ2-1	-	CACSAARGSYNEQFF	TGTGCCTGCAGCGCCGCACGGGGCTCCTACAATGAGCAGTTCTTC
TRBV18	many	TRBJ1-5	-	CASSPNSNQPQHF	TGTGCCAGCAGTCCCAATAGCAATCAGCCCCAGCATTTT
TRBV7-2	-	TRBJ2-2	-	CASSIPTGFNTGELFF	TGTGCCAGCAGCATCCCTACAGGGTTTAACACCGGGGAGCTGTTTTTT
TRBV12-3/TRBV12-4	few	TRBJ2-7	-	CASSSTGAHYEQYF	TGTGCCAGCAGTTCCACGGGGGCCCATTACGAGCAGTACTTC
TRBV2	few	TRBJ2-2	TRBD2	CASRLAGVNTGELFF	TGTGCCAGCAGATTAGCGGGAGTAAACACCGGGGAGCTGTTTTTT
TRBV4-1	-	TRBJ2-1	-	CASSRTDGNEQFF	TGCGCCAGCAGCCGAACAGACGGCAATGAGCAGTTCTTC
TRBV6-2/TRBV6-3	-	TRBJ1-2	-	CASIPHNSANYGYTF	TGTGCCAGCATACCTCACAATTCGGCTAACTATGGCTACACCTTC
TRBV29-1	-	TRBJ1-1	-	CSVLDSMNTEAFF	TGCAGCGTTTTGGACAGCATGAACACTGAAGCTTTCTTT
TRBV15	-	TRBJ2-7	-	CATSRDTRKSSYEQYF	TGTGCCACCAGCAGAGATACTCGAAAAAGCTCCTACGAGCAGTACTTC
TRBV11-3	many	TRBJ2-3	TRBD2	CASSLESLAGVPYF	TGTGCCAGCAGCTTAGAGAGTCTAGCGGGAGTTCCGTATTTT
TRBV19	few	TRBJ1-5	-	CASSISAGSHQPQHF	TGTGCCAGTAGTATATCGGCAGGGTCTCACCAGCCCCAGCATTTT
TRBV20-1	few	TRBJ2-3	TRBD2	CSARDRAGVGDTQYF	TGCAGTGCTAGAGATCGTGCGGGAGTGGGAGATACGCAGTATTTT
TRBV3-1	many	TRBJ2-7	-	CASSPALAPLEQYF	TGTGCCAGCAGCCCAGCGCTAGCACCCTTGGAGCAGTACTTC
TRBV27	many	TRBJ2-5	-	CASSLTHRLAFGETQYF	TGTGCCAGCAGTTTAACCCATCGGCTAGCGTTCGGCGAGACCCAGTACTTC
TRBV4-1	-	TRBJ1-6	-	CASSQPRNRGVRGSPLHF	TGCGCCAGCAGCCAACCCCGGAACCGTGGCGTCCGTGGTTCACCCCTCCACTTT
TRBV28	-	TRBJ1-2	TRBD1	CAGSLSTPGRGLGGYTF	TGTGCCGGCAGTTTAAGCACGCCTGGCAGGGGGCTCGGTGGCTACACCTTC
TRBV10-1	many	TRBJ2-3	-	CASSDSEDTQYF	TGCGCCAGCAGTGATTCCGAAGATACGCAGTATTTT
TRBV28	many	TRBJ2-7	-	CASTLDYEQYF	TGTGCCAGCACTTTAGACTACGAGCAGTACTTC
TRBV6-2/TRBV6-3	few	TRBJ2-1	-	CASSDVGGSYNEQFF	TGTGCCAGCAGTGATGTGGGCGGCTCCTACAATGAGCAGTTCTTC
TRBV7-8	many	TRBJ2-1	TRBD1	CASSSGTASYNEQFF	TGTGCCAGCAGCTCCGGGACAGCTTCATACAATGAGCAGTTCTTC
TRBV29-1	few	TRBJ2-3	TRBD1	CSSRQGVYGDTQYF	TGCAGCTCACGACAGGGGGTCTACGGAGATACGCAGTATTTT
TRBV7-9	many	TRBJ2-1	-	CASSHGSYNEQFF	TGTGCCAGCAGCCACGGCAGTTACAATGAGCAGTTCTTC
TRBV4-1	many	TRBJ2-1	TRBD2	CASSRQGLAGGNEQFF	TGCGCCAGCAGCCGTCAGGGACTAGCGGGAGGTAATGAGCAGTTCTTC
TRBV9	few	TRBJ2-5	TRBD2	CASSVGVSGTQETQYF	TGTGCCAGCAGCGTAGGGGTTAGCGGGACCCAAGAGACCCAGTACTTC
TRBV6-2/TRBV6-3	many	TRBJ2-3	TRBD2	CASSRSGSSTDTQYF	TGTGCCAGCAGTCGTAGCGGGAGCTCAACAGATACGCAGTATTTT
TRBV24-1	many	TRBJ2-1	TRBD2	CATSDPSGSSYNEQFF	TGTGCCACCAGTGATCCTAGCGGGAGCTCCTACAATGAGCAGTTCTTC
TRBV14	many	TRBJ2-5	-	CASSQPNRETQYF	TGTGCCAGCAGCCAACCAAATCGAGAGACCCAGTACTTC
TRBV12-3/TRBV12-4	many	TRBJ2-7	TRBD1	CASSLGQGANYEQYF	TGTGCCAGCAGTTTAGGACAGGGAGCTAACTACGAGCAGTACTTC
TRBV27	many	TRBJ2-1	-	CASTPEWGVYNEQFF	TGTGCCAGCACCCCCGAGTGGGGGGTCTACAATGAGCAGTTCTTC
TRBV7-2	many	TRBJ2-7	TRBD2	CASGRGRGAYEQYF	TGTGCCAGCGGGCGTGGGCGGGGGGCCTACGAGCAGTACTTC
TRBV28	many	TRBJ2-3	TRBD2	CASSLPEPGLQNTQYF	TGTGCCAGCAGTTTACCGGAGCCGGGACTACAAAATACGCAGTATTTT
TRBV4-1	-	TRBJ1-3	-	CASSLQPGHTGSGNTIYF	TGCGCCAGCAGCCTCCAACCGGGACACACAGGCTCTGGAAACACCATATATTTT
TRBV2	many	TRBJ1-5	-	CASSELGYQPQHF	TGTGCCAGCAGTGAATTAGGCTATCAGCCCCAGCATTTT
TRBV12-3/TRBV12-4	many	TRBJ2-7	-	CASSPWDAAGKPYEQYF	TGTGCCAGCAGCCCGTGGGATGCGGCAGGTAAACCCTACGAGCAGTACTTC
TRBV4-1	-	TRBJ2-3	-	CASSPPSAGGQDTQYF	TGCGCCAGCAGCCCCCCTTCGGCAGGCGGACAAGATACGCAGTATTTT
TRBV14	-	TRBJ2-7	-	CASSQRRDLARVYEQYF	TGTGCCAGCAGCCAGCGCAGGGATCTAGCGAGAGTCTACGAGCAGTACTTC
TRBV14	few	TRBJ1-1	-	CASSPWQGSEAFF	TGTGCCAGCAGCCCGTGGCAGGGAAGTGAAGCTTTCTTT
TRBV27	many	TRBJ2-1	TRBD2	CASSFREGYNEQFF	TGTGCCAGCAGTTTCCGGGAGGGCTACAATGAGCAGTTCTTC
TRBV20-1	once	TRBJ2-2	TRBD1	CSAMGQGPTANTGELFF	TGCAGTGCTATGGGACAGGGGCCAACCGCGAACACCGGGGAGCTGTTTTTT
TRBV28	-	TRBJ2-2	-	CASSLRRQSTGELFF	TGTGCCAGCAGTTTACGCCGACAGAGCACCGGGGAGCTGTTTTTT
TRBV11-2	many	TRBJ1-1	TRBD1	CASLPDRSDTEAFF	TGTGCCAGCTTACCGGACAGGTCAGACACTGAAGCTTTCTTT
TRBV5-1	many	TRBJ2-1	TRBD2	CASSLEPSGIGNEQFF	TGCGCCAGCAGCTTGGAACCTAGCGGGATAGGCAATGAGCAGTTCTTC
TRBV7-6	-	TRBJ2-1	TRBD2	CASSLAGVAGVNEQFF	TGTGCCAGCAGCTTAGCGGGAGTAGCGGGAGTGAATGAGCAGTTCTTC
TRBV5-1	few	TRBJ2-1	-	CASSPGGVRVYEQFF	TGCGCCAGCAGCCCCGGCGGGGTAAGGGTTTATGAGCAGTTCTTC
TRBV20-1	few	TRBJ2-3	TRBD2	CSASGRREGKRTDTQYF	TGCAGTGCTAGTGGAAGGCGGGAGGGTAAAAGGACAGATACGCAGTATTTT